This paragraph reports one TCR beta chain. The antigen remains unidentified. The record originates from a study of T cell responses to AZD1222 COVID-19 vaccine. Study-wide context: Timing groups of about 4 and about 12 weeks for second doses were pooled. Study-wide results and caveats: Repertoire sampling occurred only after the peak T cell response. Baseline seropositivity characterized only 5 or 6 AZD1222 recipients.

Assay: immunoSEQ multiplex PCR; the TCRdb copy retains only in-frame clones and omits some. The sample comprises 80,000 to 130,000 clones, roughly nine tenths of which are singletons, and about a sixth rests with the top ten. The CDR3 is 16 amino acids. V lost 4 bases and J 3 bases, leaving 18 bases between the germline ends. Germline-derived CDR1 and CDR2 are LGHDT and YNNKEL (reference sequence). Sequences were derived from peripheral blood, sampled on day 0 of AZD1222 vaccination. The TCR comes from an adult in good health. The chain recombines TRBV3-1 (or the pseudogene TRBV3-2) with TRBJ1-1, with D maybe TRBD1 (6 bases). The CDR3 loop is CASSPDRGQFDTEAFF. CDR3 in DNA: TGTGCCAGCAGCCCAGACCGGGGACAATTTGACACTGAAGCTTTCTTT.